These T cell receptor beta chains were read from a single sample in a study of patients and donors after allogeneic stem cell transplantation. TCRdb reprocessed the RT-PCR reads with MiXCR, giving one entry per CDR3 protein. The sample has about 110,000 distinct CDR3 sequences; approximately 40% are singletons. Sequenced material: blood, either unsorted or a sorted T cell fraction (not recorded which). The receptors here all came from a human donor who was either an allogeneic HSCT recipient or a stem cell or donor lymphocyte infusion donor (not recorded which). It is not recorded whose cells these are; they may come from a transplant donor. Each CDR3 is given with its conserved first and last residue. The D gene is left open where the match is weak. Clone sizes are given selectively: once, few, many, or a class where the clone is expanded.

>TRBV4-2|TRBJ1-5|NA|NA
TGTGCCAGCAGCCGGAACCGGGACACTAATCAGCCCCAGCATTTT
CASSRNRDTNQPQHF
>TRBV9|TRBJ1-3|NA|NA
TGTGCCAGCAGCGTAACCCCCAGCTCTGGAAACACCATATATTTT
CASSVTPSSGNTIYF
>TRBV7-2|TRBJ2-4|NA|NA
TGTGCCAGCGGTAGGGAGGGACATGCCAAAAACATTCAGTACTTC
CASGREGHAKNIQYF
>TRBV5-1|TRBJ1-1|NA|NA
TGCGCCAGCAGCTTCGACAGGAACACTGAAGCTTTCTTT
CASSFDRNTEAFF
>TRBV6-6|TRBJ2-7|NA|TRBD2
TGTGCCAGCAGTTCCCCCGCTGGCGGGAGCTACGAGCAGTACTTC
CASSSPAGGSYEQYF
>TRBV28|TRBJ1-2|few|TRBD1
TGTGCCAGCAGCTCCCCGGACAGGGATTATGGCTACACCTTC
CASSSPDRDYGYTF
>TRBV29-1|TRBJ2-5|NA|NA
TGCAGCGTTGAGGGACTCCCCGGGGAGACCCAGTACTTC
CSVEGLPGETQYF
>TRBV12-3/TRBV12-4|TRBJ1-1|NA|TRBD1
TGTGCCAGCAGTAACCTAAAAAGGGACAGGGTGAACACTGAAGCTTTCTTT
CASSNLKRDRVNTEAFF
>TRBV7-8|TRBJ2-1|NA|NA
TGTGCCAGCAGCTTATGGGAGCTAGCAGACTACAATGAGCAGTTCTTC
CASSLWELADYNEQFF
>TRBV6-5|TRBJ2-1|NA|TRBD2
TGTGCCAGCACCAATAGCGGGAAGCAGTTCTTC
CASTNSGKQFF
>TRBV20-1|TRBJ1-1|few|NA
TGCAGTGCCCGGGGATCGGGTTACGCTGAAGCTTTCTTT
CSARGSGYAEAFF
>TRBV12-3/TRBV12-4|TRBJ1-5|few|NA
TGTGCCAGCTCCTTTGGGGAGGGGTTACCGTATCAGCCCCAGCATTTT
CASSFGEGLPYQPQHF
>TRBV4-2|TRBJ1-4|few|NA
TGTGCCAGCAGCCAGGCCCACGGAGTTGTCGATTATTTT
CASSQAHGVVDYF
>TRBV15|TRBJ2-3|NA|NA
TGTGCCACCAGCGCCCAAACTAGCGATACGCAGTATTTT
CATSAQTSDTQYF
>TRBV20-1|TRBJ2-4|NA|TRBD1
TGCAGTGCCACGTTACAAACAGGGGGACGAAACATTCAGTACTTC
CSATLQTGGRNIQYF
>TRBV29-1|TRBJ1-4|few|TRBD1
TGCAGCGCCTTGACACCTTACAGGGGCCGGGAGGAAAAACTGTTTTTT
CSALTPYRGREEKLFF
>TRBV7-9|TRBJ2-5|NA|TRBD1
TGTGCCAGCAGCTGGAAGGGACAGTCTTGGGAGACCCAGTACTTC
CASSWKGQSWETQYF
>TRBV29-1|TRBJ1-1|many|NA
TGCAGCGTAGGGGTCTCTGAAGCTTTCTTT
CSVGVSEAFF
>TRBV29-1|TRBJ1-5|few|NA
TGCAGCGTTGGTGCAGGGCCGGAGCCCCAGCATTTT
CSVGAGPEPQHF
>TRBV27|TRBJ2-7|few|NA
TGTGCCAGCAGTGCCCCTAGGAAAGGGAAGGTCTACGAGCAGTACTTC
CASSAPRKGKVYEQYF
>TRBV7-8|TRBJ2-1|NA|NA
TGTGCCAGCAGCCCCCCGGGTGAGCAGTTCTTC
CASSPPGEQFF
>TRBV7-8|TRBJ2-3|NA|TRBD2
TGTGCCAGCAGCCCGGGACTAGCGAGTAGCACAGATACGCAGTATTTT
CASSPGLASSTDTQYF
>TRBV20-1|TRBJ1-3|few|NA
TGCAGTGCTAGACCCATTCCAGGGAGCTCTGGAAACACCATATATTTT
CSARPIPGSSGNTIYF
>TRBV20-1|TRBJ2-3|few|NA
TGCAGTGCTAGCGACCGGCCAGGGACTAGCACAGATACGCAGTATTTT
CSASDRPGTSTDTQYF
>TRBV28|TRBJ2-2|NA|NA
TGTGCCAGCAGTCCCCCGACGGGTCCCGGGGAGCTGTTTTTT
CASSPPTGPGELFF
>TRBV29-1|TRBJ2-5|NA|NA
TGCAGCGTTGAAACCCTCGGGGAGACCCAGTACTTC
CSVETLGETQYF
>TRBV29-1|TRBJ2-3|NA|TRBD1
TGCAGCGTTGAAATGACAGGGTACAGCGGAGATACGCAGTATTTT
CSVEMTGYSGDTQYF
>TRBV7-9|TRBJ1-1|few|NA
TGTGCCAGCAGCTCCCCCCGGTCGGAGTACACTGAAGCTTTCTTT
CASSSPRSEYTEAFF
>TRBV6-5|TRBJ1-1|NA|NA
TGTGCCAGCCACAGGATGAACACTGAAGCTTTCTTT
CASHRMNTEAFF
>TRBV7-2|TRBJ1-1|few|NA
TGTGCCAGCAGCTTCTCGCACAACACTGAAGCTTTCTTT
CASSFSHNTEAFF
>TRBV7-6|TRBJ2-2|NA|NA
TGTGCCAGCAGCTTAGGGCCCGGAATGGCCGGGGAGCTGTTTTTT
CASSLGPGMAGELFF
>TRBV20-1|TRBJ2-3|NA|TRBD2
TGCAGTGCCACTAGCGGCCCTAGCACAGATACGCAGTATTTT
CSATSGPSTDTQYF
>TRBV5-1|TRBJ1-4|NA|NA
TGCGCCAGCAGCCTCTGGGGGCCAACTAATGAAAAACTGTTTTTT
CASSLWGPTNEKLFF
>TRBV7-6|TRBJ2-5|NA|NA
TGTGCCAGCAGCTTAGGGGCCTCAGGAGGAGAGACCCAGTACTTC
CASSLGASGGETQYF
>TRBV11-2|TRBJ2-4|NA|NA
TGTGCCAGCAGTTCCCGACTAGCCAAAAACATTCAGTACTTC
CASSSRLAKNIQYF
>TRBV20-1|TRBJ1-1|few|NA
TGCAGTGCTACCGGGACGAAGGACACTGAAGCTTTCTTT
CSATGTKDTEAFF
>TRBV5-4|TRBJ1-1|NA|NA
TGTGCCAGCAGCAACTCGGGGAAGGACACTGAAGCTTTCTTT
CASSNSGKDTEAFF
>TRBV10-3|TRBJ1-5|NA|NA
TGTGCCATCAGTGAGTCGGCACTCAGCAATCAGCCCCAGCATTTT
CAISESALSNQPQHF
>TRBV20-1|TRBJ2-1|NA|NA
TGCAGTGCTAGACGTGATTCCTACAATGAGCAGTTCTTC
CSARRDSYNEQFF
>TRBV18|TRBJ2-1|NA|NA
TGTGCCAGCTCACCCGAAGCGGGTGACAATGAGCAGTTCTTC
CASSPEAGDNEQFF
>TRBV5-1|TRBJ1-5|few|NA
TGCGCCAGCAGTTTGGGGGGTCCTGGTGTCGGTCAGCCCCAGCATTTT
CASSLGGPGVGQPQHF
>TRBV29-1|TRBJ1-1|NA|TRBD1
TGCAGCACCAACAGGGGCCTTGAAGCTTTCTTT
CSTNRGLEAFF
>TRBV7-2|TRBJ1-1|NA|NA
TGTGCCAGCAGCTTAAGATGGAGGGGAACTGAAGCTTTCTTT
CASSLRWRGTEAFF
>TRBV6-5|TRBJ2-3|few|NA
TGTGCCAGCAGGCGCGTGAGGGCAGATACGCAGTATTTT
CASRRVRADTQYF
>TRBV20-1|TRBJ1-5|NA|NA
TGCAGTGCTAGAGCCTTGACAGTCAATCAGCCCCAGCATTTT
CSARALTVNQPQHF
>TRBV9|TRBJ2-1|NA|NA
TGTGCCAGCAGCGTAGCTGTGGACAATGAGCAGTTCTTC
CASSVAVDNEQFF
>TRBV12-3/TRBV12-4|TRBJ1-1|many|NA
TGTGCCAGCACCCCCGGGACTGAAGCTTTCTTT
CASTPGTEAFF
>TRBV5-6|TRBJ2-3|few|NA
TGTGCCAGCAGCTTGGGACCGGGGCCATCCACAGATACGCAGTATTTT
CASSLGPGPSTDTQYF
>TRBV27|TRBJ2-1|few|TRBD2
TGTGCCAGCAGCAGACTAGCGGGTAATGAGCAGTTCTTC
CASSRLAGNEQFF
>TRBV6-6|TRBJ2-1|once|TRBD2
TGTGCCAGCAGTTACCAGGTCGGGAGGTCAAATGAGCAGTTCTTC
CASSYQVGRSNEQFF
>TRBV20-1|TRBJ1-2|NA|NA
TGCAGTGCTGGGGGGTACAGGAATGGCTACACCTTC
CSAGGYRNGYTF
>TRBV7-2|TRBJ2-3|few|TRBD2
TGTGCCAGCAGCTCCATCCGTCCCGGGACTAGCAGCACAGATACGCAGTATTTT
CASSSIRPGTSSTDTQYF
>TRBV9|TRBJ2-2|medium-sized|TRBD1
TGTGCCAGCAGCGTGTCAGGGGGCGCCCCCGGGGAGCTGTTTTTT
CASSVSGGAPGELFF